The 19 T cell receptor beta chains below all came from one sample that was sequenced in a study of T-cell reconstitution after alpha-beta-depleted transplantation in children. Unique molecular identifiers featured in how the TCRbeta library was prepared. From the PCR reads, TCRdb called clonotypes with MiXCR, one entry per CDR3 protein. The sample records about 260,000 distinct CDR3 sequences, around 10% being singletons. The material sequenced was peripheral blood, taken 180 days after TCRalphabeta/CD19-depleted stem cell transplant. Every receptor here comes from a male patient aged 2 to 10 who had a stem cell transplant for chronic granulomatous disease, so the T cells may come from the graft donor.

Many counts were recorded for this clonotype. J is TRBJ2-5 and V is TRBV7-2; no firm D call. The CDR3 runs to 13 residues. Deletions cut 5 bases from V and 3 bases from J, with 10 bases between. CDR1 and CDR2 from the germline V gene are SGHTA and FQGNSA. DNA of the CDR3: TGTGCCAGCAGCATCAACAAAAAAGAGACCCAGTACTTC. It specifies CASSINKKETQYF.

At least ten counts were recorded for this clonotype. The chain recombines TRBV4-3 with TRBJ2-7; 7 positions match TRBD1. The CDR3 is 15 amino acids. V shed 4 bases, J shed 4 bases, and the junction held 10 bases outside the gene matches. In germline, CDR1 is LGHNA, CDR2 YSLEER. The CDR3 nucleotides read TGCGCCAGCAGCCTAGGCCCTGGACAGGTGTACGAGCAGTACTTC. Protein sequence: CASSLGPGQVYEQYF.

The V and J genes are TRBV5-6 and TRBJ2-7; TRBD1 agrees at 10 bases. There are 13 residues in the CDR3. After removal of 9 bases from V and 7 bases from J, the junction contained 10 bases not matched to a gene. The germline V gene has CDR1 SGHDT and CDR2 YYEEEE. The CDR3 DNA reads TGTGCCATGGGCCCCGGGACAGGGGTTGAGCAGTACTTC. It encodes CAMGPGTGVEQYF.

This clonotype was recorded at least ten times. This chain joins TRBV6-1 and TRBJ1-1; D is uncertain. Germline lookup yields CDR1 MNHNS and CDR2 SASEGT. Trimming stripped 6 bases from V and 0 bases from J, with 11 bases between. CDR3 length equals 14 residues. The CDR3 nucleotides are TGTGCCAGCAGGGCCCAGATGATGAACACTGAAGCTTTCTTT. Translation gives CASRAQMMNTEAFF.

The sample holds many counts of this clonotype. The chain carries TRBV15 and TRBJ2-7, with 8 positions matching TRBD2. In germline, CDR1 is LNHNV, CDR2 YYDKDF (reference sequence). This CDR3 spans 15 amino acids. V lost 3 bases to trimming and J lost 9 bases; unmatched junction nucleotides: 13. The DNA for the CDR3 is TGTGCCACCAGCAGGTACAGGGAAGGACTAGCCAGGCAGTACTTC. It translates to CATSRYREGLARQYF.

The sample holds many counts of this clonotype. The gene calls are TRBV12-3 or TRBV12-4 and TRBJ1-4; D is uncertain. This CDR3 has 14 residues. Between the trimmed V and J ends, which lost 6 bases and 8 bases, there was a span of 16 bases. The DNA for the CDR3 is TGTGCCAGCAGCGACGCGATGGCCGGCGAAAAACTGTTTTTT. This translates into CASSDAMAGEKLFF.

This clonotype has a count of ten or more. The chain joins TRBV20-1 to TRBJ2-7, with D unresolved. In germline, CDR1 is DFQATT, CDR2 SNEGSKA (reference sequence). V was trimmed by 4 bases and J by 1 base, leaving 8 bases between them. The CDR3 has 12 residues. CDR3 sequence: CSANGPSYEQYF. CDR3 DNA: TGCAGTGCTAACGGACCTTCCTACGAGCAGTACTTC.

This clonotype was found many times. The V gene is TRBV7-2, the J gene TRBJ2-1; D is undetermined. Trimming removed 4 bases from V and 3 bases from J, with 4 bases in between. Looked up from germline, CDR1 is SGHTA and CDR2 is FQGNSA. The length of the CDR3 is 12 residues. This chain's CDR3 is CASSYYYNEQFF. CDR3 nucleotide sequence: TGTGCCAGCAGCTACTACTACAATGAGCAGTTCTTC.

This clonotype showed up many times. The chain recombines TRBV9 with TRBJ2-3; weak D call: TRBD2 (5 bases). The CDR3 spans 16 residues. In germline, CDR1 is SGDLS, CDR2 YYNGEE. V lost 1 base and J lost 1, with 13 bases in between. The CDR3 spells CASSVREEGGTDTQYF. CDR3 coding DNA: TGTGCCAGCAGCGTACGCGAAGAGGGAGGCACAGATACGCAGTATTTT.

This clonotype has at least ten counts. The chain is built from TRBV7-3 and TRBJ1-1; D gene ambiguous. CDR1 SGHTA and CDR2 FQGTGA come from the germline V gene. V lost 5 bases and J 3 bases, leaving 10 bases between the germline ends. This CDR3 is 13 amino acids long. CDR3 coding DNA: TGTGCCAGCAGCACCTCAAGAGACACTGAAGCTTTCTTT. The encoded protein is CASSTSRDTEAFF.

This clonotype was observed at least ten times. The V gene is TRBV25-1, the J gene TRBJ2-1; D may correspond to TRBD1 or TRBD2 (5 bases each). Germline V gene lookup returns CDR1 MGHDK and CDR2 SYGVNS. V dropped 1 base and J dropped 4 bases, with 17 bases sitting between them. The CDR3 is made up of 17 amino acids. The CDR3 is CASSELAGDGYYNEQFF. Written as DNA, the CDR3 is TGTGCCAGCAGTGAATTGGCTGGGGACGGGTATTACAATGAGCAGTTCTTC.

This clonotype appeared many times. V and J are TRBV7-8 and TRBJ2-7; 11 bases map to TRBD2. Looked up from germline, CDR1 is SGHVS and CDR2 is FQNEAQ. This CDR3 comprises 15 residues. The J segment lost 1 base and the V segment lost 3 bases, leaving 2 bases of the junction unmatched. DNA for the CDR3: TGTGCCAGCAGCTTGGGACTAGCGGAATCCTACGAGCAGTACTTC. Its translation is CASSLGLAESYEQYF. Using reference TRBV7-8 and TRBJ2-7 for the parts outside the CDR3, the full variable domain is GAGVSQSPRYKVAKRGQDVALRCDPISGHVSLFWYQQALGQGPEFLTYFQNEAQLDKSGLPSDRFFAERPEGSVSTLKIQRTQQEDSAVYLCASSLGLAESYEQYFGPGTRLTVT.

Many counts were recorded for this clonotype. The genes are TRBV6-5 and TRBJ2-5; TRBD2 is a possible D gene (6 bases). Germline CDR1 and CDR2: MNHEY and SVGAGI. V lost 6 bases, J lost 2 bases, and 13 bases lay in between. The CDR3 spans 14 residues. The DNA of the CDR3 is TGTGCCAGCAGACTACTCCGGGAGCAAGAGACCCAGTACTTC. It yields the protein CASRLLREQETQYF.

This clonotype occurred many times. The V gene is TRBV6-6, the J gene TRBJ2-3; possibly TRBD2 for D (6 bases). Trimming took 7 bases from V and 3 from J, leaving 17 bases between them. Germline V gene sequence: CDR1 MNHNY, CDR2 SVGAGI (reference sequence). The CDR3 totals 15 residues. CDR3 in DNA: TGTGCCAGCAACGGGGGACGGACATTTACAGATACGCAGTATTTT. Amino acid sequence: CASNGGRTFTDTQYF.

This clonotype was observed at least ten times. V and J are TRBV25-1 and TRBJ2-1; D might be TRBD1 (5 bases). The CDR3 is 17 amino acids. Trimming left V 2 bases short and J 5 bases short, with 19 bases between. The germline V gene has CDR1 MGHDK and CDR2 SYGVNS. Here the CDR3 reads CASSEEGRGHSNNEQFF. CDR3 nucleotides: TGTGCCAGCAGTGAAGAAGGACGAGGACATAGTAACAATGAGCAGTTCTTC.

This clonotype has ten or more counts. This chain joins TRBV6-2 or TRBV6-3 and TRBJ2-1; 7 nucleotides align to TRBD2. Trimming removed 0 bases from V and 3 bases from J; junction bases left unmatched: 11. Germline V gene lookup returns CDR1 MNHEY and CDR2 SVGEGT. This CDR3 has 18 amino acids. CDR3 in DNA: TGTGCCAGCAGTTACTCTATCGGGTCGGGACTAAACTACAATGAGCAGTTCTTC. It encodes CASSYSIGSGLNYNEQFF.

This clonotype was observed a few times. The chain joins TRBV14 to TRBJ1-1, with D unclear. The CDR3 extends over 16 amino acids. From germline, CDR1 is SGHDN and CDR2 FVKESK. With 1 base removed from V and 1 base from J, the gap between germline ends came to 13 bases. CDR3 sequence: CASSQVVGPQNTEAFF. The DNA for the CDR3 is TGTGCCAGCAGCCAAGTGGTAGGGCCCCAGAACACTGAAGCTTTCTTT.

In its sample, this clonotype was seen many times. The rearrangement joins TRBV5-5 to TRBJ2-7; D not resolved. Germline CDR1 is SGHKS and CDR2 is YYEKEE (reference sequence). V shed 6 bases and J shed 2 bases, with 15 bases lying between them. This CDR3 is 14 amino acids long. This CDR3 is CASTVVGLPYEQYF. CDR3 coding DNA: TGTGCCAGCACAGTGGTGGGGTTACCCTACGAGCAGTACTTC.

The gene calls are TRBV11-3 and TRBJ2-7, with TRBD1 matching over 7 bases. Trimming cost V 4 bases and J 6 bases; bases outside gene matches: 6. Germline-derived CDR1 and CDR2 are SGHNT and YENEEA. This CDR3 has 13 amino acids. CDR3 region: CASSSGYRGEQYF. In DNA form, the CDR3 reads TGTGCCAGCAGCTCCGGGTACAGGGGCGAGCAGTACTTC.